The 2 T cell receptor beta chains below were found in one sample sequenced in a study of pediatric ulcerative colitis. Rectal tissue came from one to two pinch biopsies taken at colonoscopy. Assay: immunoSEQ multiplex PCR; the TCRdb copy retains only in-frame clones and omits some. This table holds 44,000 or so clones, 78% found once. Sequenced input: gut tissue. The receptor set was obtained from a girl under 18 with moderate ulcerative colitis.

The V call is TRBV6-5, the J call TRBJ1-1, with D uncertain. Trimming shortened V by 7 bases and J by 0 bases, and 9 bases separated the two germline ends. The CDR3 is 13 residues long. The germline CDR1 and CDR2 sequences are MNHEY and SVGAGI. CDR3 protein: CASKAEMNTEAFF. The DNA of the CDR3 is TGTGCCAGCAAGGCAGAAATGAACACTGAAGCTTTCTTT.

The V and J genes are TRBV6-6 and TRBJ2-7; no firm D call. CDR1 and CDR2 from the germline V gene are MNHNY and SVGAGI (reference sequence). Trimming removed 1 base from V and 4 bases from J, with 11 bases in between. This CDR3 has 14 amino acids. The CDR3 sequence is CASSYLGFEYEQYF. The CDR3 bases are TGTGCCAGCAGTTACTTGGGGTTTGAATACGAGCAGTACTTC.